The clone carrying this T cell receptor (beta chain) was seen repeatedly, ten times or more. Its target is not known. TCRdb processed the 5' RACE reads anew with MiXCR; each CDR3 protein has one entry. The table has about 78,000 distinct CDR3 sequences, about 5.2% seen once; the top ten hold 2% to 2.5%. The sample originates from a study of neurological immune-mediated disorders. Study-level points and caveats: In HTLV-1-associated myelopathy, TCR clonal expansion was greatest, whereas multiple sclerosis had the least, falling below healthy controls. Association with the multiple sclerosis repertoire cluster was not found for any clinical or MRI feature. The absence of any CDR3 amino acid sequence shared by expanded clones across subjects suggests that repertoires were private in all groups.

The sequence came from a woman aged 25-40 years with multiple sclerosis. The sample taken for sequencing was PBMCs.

The CDR3 sequence: CSASGRASGEQFF. In DNA form, the CDR3 reads TGCAGTGCTAGCGGGAGGGCTAGCGGAGAGCAGTTCTTC. V is TRBV20-1 and J is TRBJ2-1, with TRBD2 matching 8 bases. V was clipped by 3 bases and J by 10 bases; unmatched bases: 8. The V gene's germline CDR1 is DFQATT and CDR2 SNEGSKA (reference sequence). This CDR3 spans 13 amino acids.